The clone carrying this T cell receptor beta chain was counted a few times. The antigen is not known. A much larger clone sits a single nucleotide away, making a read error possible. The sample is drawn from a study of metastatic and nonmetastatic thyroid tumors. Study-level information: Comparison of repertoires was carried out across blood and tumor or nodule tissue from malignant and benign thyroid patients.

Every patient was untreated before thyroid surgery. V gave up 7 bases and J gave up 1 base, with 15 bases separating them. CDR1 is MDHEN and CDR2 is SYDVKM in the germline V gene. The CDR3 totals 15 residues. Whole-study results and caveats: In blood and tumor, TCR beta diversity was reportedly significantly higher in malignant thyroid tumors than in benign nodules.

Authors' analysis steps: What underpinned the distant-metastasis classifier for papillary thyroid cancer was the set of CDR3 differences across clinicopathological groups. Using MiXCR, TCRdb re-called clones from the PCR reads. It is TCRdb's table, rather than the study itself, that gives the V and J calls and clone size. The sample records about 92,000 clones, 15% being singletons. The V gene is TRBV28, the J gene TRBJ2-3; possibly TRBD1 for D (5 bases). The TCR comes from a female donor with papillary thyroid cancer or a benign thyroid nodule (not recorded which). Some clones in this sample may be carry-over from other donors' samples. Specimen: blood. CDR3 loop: CASNLQVFGTDTQYF. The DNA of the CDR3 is TGTGCCAGCAACCTACAGGTGTTCGGCACAGATACGCAGTATTTT.